This TCR beta chain was captured in a study of blood T cell repertoires in COVID-19. The table came from immunoSEQ multiplex PCR; TCRdb's copy has only in-frame clones and leaves some out. The sample includes under 300,000 clones, roughly 82% of them seen just once. The CDR3 length is 14 residues. CDR1 is SGHAT, CDR2 FQNNGV, per germline. V shed 6 bases and J shed 4 bases, with 15 bases lying between them. Sequencing was done on a sample of peripheral blood. This sequence was found in a man in his forties who had recovered from COVID-19. The chain is built from TRBV11-2 and TRBJ2-5, with TRBD1 as a possible D gene (6 bases). CDR3 sequence reads: CASRIPQGRETQYF. In DNA form, the CDR3 reads TGTGCCAGCAGGATCCCTCAGGGGAGAGAGACCCAGTACTTC.